A single sample gave rise to the 5 T cell receptor beta chains below, sequenced in a study of cytomegalovirus exposure and HLA in healthy donors. With 60 Vbeta and 13 Jbeta primers, the PCR was carried out. Assay: immunoSEQ multiplex PCR; the TCRdb copy retains only in-frame clones and omits some. The sample carries 80,000 to 90,000 clones, about four fifths recorded once. Sequences were obtained from PBMCs. Every receptor here comes from a woman in her twenties or thirties in good health and CMV-seronegative.

V usage is TRBV21-1 and J usage is TRBJ1-5. TRBV21-1 is a documented pseudogene. The CDR3 sequence is 21 residues long. Here the CDR3 reads CASSKIPSSAGEINSNQPQHF. For the CDR3, the DNA is TGTGCCAGCAGCAAAATCCCGTCGTCCGCCGGGGAAATAAATAGCAATCAGCCCCAGCATTTT.

In this sample, this clone turned up a few times. The chain combines TRBV28 with TRBJ2-7; 8 nucleotides line up with TRBD1. CDR1 and CDR2 (germline): MDHEN, SYDVKM. With 4 bases clipped from V and 5 bases from J, the junction kept 7 bases outside the gene matches. The CDR3 sequence is 14 residues long. CDR3 coding DNA: TGTGCCAGCAGTTCGAACGGACAGGGTGACGAGCAGTACTTC. Protein: CASSSNGQGDEQYF.

This chain joins TRBV7-2 and TRBJ1-1; 10 nucleotides line up with TRBD1. The CDR3 totals 15 residues. With 5 bases clipped from V and 3 bases from J, the junction kept 6 bases outside the gene matches. The germline V gene encodes CDR1 SGHTA and CDR2 FQGNSA. The chain's CDR3 is CASSTRQGADTEAFF. In nucleotides, the CDR3 is TGTGCCAGCAGCACCCGACAGGGGGCGGACACTGAAGCTTTCTTT.

J is TRBJ2-5 and V is TRBV19, with TRBD1 matching over 10 bases. The CDR3 extends over 14 amino acids. The junction had 6 bases not matched to a gene; V was cut back by 7 bases and J by 4 bases. Germline V CDR1 and CDR2: LNHDA, SQIVND (reference sequence). The CDR3 DNA reads TGTGCCAGTACCCCGGACAGGGGGTCAGAGACCCAGTACTTC. It codes for CASTPDRGSETQYF.

The CDR3 DNA reads as TGCGCCAGCAGCTCGGGGTTACTAGCGGGAGTCGCAGATACGCAGTATTTT. Amino acids: CASSSGLLAGVADTQYF. The V call is TRBV5-1, the J call TRBJ2-3, with 11 bases identical to TRBD2. Germline V gene lookup returns CDR1 SGHRS and CDR2 YFSETQ. The CDR3 loop spans 17 amino acids. Losses at the gene ends were 3 bases for V and 4 bases for J; bases not matched to a gene: 10. Complete variable domain (other parts from reference TRBV5-1 and TRBJ2-3): KAGVTQTPRYLIKTRGQQVTLSCSPISGHRSVSWYQQTPGQGLQFLFEYFSETQRNKGNFPGRFSGRQFSNSRSEMNVSTLELGDSALYLCASSSGLLAGVADTQYFGPGTRLTVL.